The following is a T cell receptor (beta chain) sequence with its context. Its target is unknown. UMI-tagged TRB cDNA libraries were built via 5' RACE. TCRdb reprocessed the 5' RACE reads; each CDR3 protein has one entry and no DNA is given. The listing contains 130,000 or so distinct CDR3 sequences. This specimen comes from a study of CXCR3-negative and CXCR3-positive naive CD8 T cells. In the study overall: The total count of TRB reads reached 120 million to 150 million, and each library contributed about 1.5 +/- 0.3 million. Findings of the study overall: CXCR3-positive naive cells had TRB CDR3s that were more hydrophobic than CXCR3-negative naive cells had. CXCR3 expression dropped partially after cryopreservation, and most assays relied on fresh PBMCs.

CDR1 SQVTM and CDR2 ANQGSEA come from the germline V gene. This CDR3 has 14 amino acids. The sequence derives from a human donor in good health. Some clones in this sample may be carry-over from other donors' samples. The chain is built from TRBV29-1 and TRBJ1-3; TCRdb's assignment of TRBD1 cannot be checked, as there is no DNA. Sequenced sample: naive CXCR3- CD8+ T cells from blood. The subset is: CD45RO-CCR7+CD27+CD95- naive CD8+ T cells lacking CXCR3 (TNR3-). The CDR3 protein is CSVLGPDAPNTIYF. Filled out from reference TRBV29-1 and TRBJ1-3, the complete variable domain reads SAVISQKPSRDICQRGTSLTIQCQVDSQVTMMFWYRQQPGQSLTLIATANQGSEATYESGFVIDKFPISRPNLTFSTLTVSNMSPEDSSIYLCSVLGPDAPNTIYFGEGSWLTVV.